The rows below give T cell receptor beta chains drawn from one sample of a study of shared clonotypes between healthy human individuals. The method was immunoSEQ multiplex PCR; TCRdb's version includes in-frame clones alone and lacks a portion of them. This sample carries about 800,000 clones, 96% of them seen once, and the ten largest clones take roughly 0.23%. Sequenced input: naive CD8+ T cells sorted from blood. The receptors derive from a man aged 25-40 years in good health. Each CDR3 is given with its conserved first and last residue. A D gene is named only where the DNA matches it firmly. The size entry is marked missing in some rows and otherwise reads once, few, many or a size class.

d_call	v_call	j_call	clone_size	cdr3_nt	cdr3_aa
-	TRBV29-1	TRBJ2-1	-	TGCAGCGTTATTACCCTCTCCTACAATGAGCAGTTCTTC	CSVITLSYNEQFF
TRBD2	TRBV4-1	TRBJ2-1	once	TGCGCCAGCAGCCAGACTAGCGGAAAATGGAATGAGCAGTTCTTC	CASSQTSGKWNEQFF
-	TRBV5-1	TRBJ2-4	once	TGCGCCAGCAGCTCCGACACGGAAAACATTCAGTACTTC	CASSSDTENIQYF
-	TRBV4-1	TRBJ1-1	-	TGCGCCAGCAGCTATACCCAAGAAGGGACTGAAGCTTTCTTT	CASSYTQEGTEAFF
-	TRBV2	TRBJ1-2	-	TGTGCCACCTATCCCGGCAGCACCTATGGCTACACCTTC	CATYPGSTYGYTF
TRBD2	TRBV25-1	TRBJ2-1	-	TGTGCCAGCAGTGAATGGAGCGCGGGACTACCCTCCAATGAGCAGTTCTTC	CASSEWSAGLPSNEQFF
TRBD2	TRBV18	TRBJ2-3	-	TGTGCCAGCTCACCCGGACTAGCCAGTACAGATACGCAGTATTTT	CASSPGLASTDTQYF
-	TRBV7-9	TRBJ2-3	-	TGTGCCAGCAGCACAACGTGGGGAGGAGATACGCAGTATTTT	CASSTTWGGDTQYF
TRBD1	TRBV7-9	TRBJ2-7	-	TGTGCCGGAACCGGGACAGATTCCTACGAGCAGTACTTC	CAGTGTDSYEQYF
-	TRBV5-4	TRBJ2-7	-	TGTGCCAGCAGCTTGGAGATGGGTTACGAGCAGTACTTC	CASSLEMGYEQYF
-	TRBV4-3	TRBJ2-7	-	TGCGCCAGCAGCCAAGAAGCCGATTCCGGTGGCTACGAGCAGTACTTC	CASSQEADSGGYEQYF
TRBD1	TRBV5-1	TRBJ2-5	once	TGCGCCAGCAGCTTCTCTGCGACAGGGGACCAAGAGACCCAGTACTTC	CASSFSATGDQETQYF
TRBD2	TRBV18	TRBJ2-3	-	TGTGCCAGCTCACCACCGGTACTAGCGGGAGGAGGAAGCACAGATACGCAGTATTTT	CASSPPVLAGGGSTDTQYF
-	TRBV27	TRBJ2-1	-	TGTGCCAGCAGTTACGTTGGCAATGAGCAGTTCTTC	CASSYVGNEQFF
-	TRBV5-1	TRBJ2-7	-	TGCGCCAGCAGCTTGGCGGCTCCACAGGGCGAGCAGTACTTC	CASSLAAPQGEQYF
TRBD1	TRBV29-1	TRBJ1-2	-	TGCAGCGTTGAAGAATTCGGGACAGGGGGGAAGCTTAACTATGGCTACACCTTC	CSVEEFGTGGKLNYGYTF
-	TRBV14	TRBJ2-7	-	TGTGCCAGCAGCCTCCGGGGGACCTACGAGCAGTACTTC	CASSLRGTYEQYF
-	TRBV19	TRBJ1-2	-	TGTGCCAGTAGCTGGTCAGCCTATGGCTACACCTTC	CASSWSAYGYTF
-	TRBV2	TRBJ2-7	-	TGTGCCAGCAGGACCGGGACATCGAGCTCCTACGAGCAGTACTTC	CASRTGTSSSYEQYF
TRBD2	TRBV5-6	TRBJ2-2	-	TGTGCCAGCAGCCTAGCGGGAGCGGGCACCGGGGAGCTGTTTTTT	CASSLAGAGTGELFF
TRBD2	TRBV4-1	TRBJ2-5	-	TGCGCCAGCAGCCAAGTGGCTAGCGGCCAAGAGACCCAGTACTTC	CASSQVASGQETQYF
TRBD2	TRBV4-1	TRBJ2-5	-	TGCGCCAGCAGCCAAGGGGCTTTAGAGCGGGGAAAGACCCAGTACTTC	CASSQGALERGKTQYF
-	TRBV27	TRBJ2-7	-	TGTGCCAGCAGTTTATGGTCCGGGGTCAGGGGTAGCTACGAGCAGTACTTC	CASSLWSGVRGSYEQYF
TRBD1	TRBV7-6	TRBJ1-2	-	TGTGCCAGCAGCCCTTTCTGGACAGGGGGCTTCGATGGCTACACCTTC	CASSPFWTGGFDGYTF
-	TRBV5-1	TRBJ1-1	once	TGCGCCAGCAGCTTGGACAGGTTGAACACTGAAGCTTTCTTT	CASSLDRLNTEAFF
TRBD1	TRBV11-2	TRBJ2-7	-	TGTGCCAGCAGCTTAGTAGACAGGGCTGAGTCCTACGAGCAGTACTTC	CASSLVDRAESYEQYF
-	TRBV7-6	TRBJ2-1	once	TGTGCCAGCAGCTTAACTGGCCCCTACAATGAGCAGTTCTTC	CASSLTGPYNEQFF
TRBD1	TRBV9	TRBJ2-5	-	TGTGCCAGCAGCGTAAACACAGGGGGCGGGGAGACCCAGTACTTC	CASSVNTGGGETQYF
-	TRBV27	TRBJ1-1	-	TGTGCCAGCAGTCCAGGTGGTTATATGAACACTGAAGCTTTCTTT	CASSPGGYMNTEAFF
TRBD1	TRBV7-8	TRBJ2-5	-	TGTGCCAGCAGCTTACCGCGGACAGGGGGTTTGCAAGAGACCCAGTACTTC	CASSLPRTGGLQETQYF
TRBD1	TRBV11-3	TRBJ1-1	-	TGTGCCAGCAGCTCCGCAGGGGGCGAGAACACTGAAGCTTTCTTT	CASSSAGGENTEAFF
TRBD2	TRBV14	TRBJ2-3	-	TGTGCCAGCAGCCCGACGTTGCGGGAGAAAGGCACAGATACGCAGTATTTT	CASSPTLREKGTDTQYF
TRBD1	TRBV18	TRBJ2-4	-	TGTGCCAGCTCACCCGGGACAGAGGGTGGTAAAAACATTCAGTACTTC	CASSPGTEGGKNIQYF
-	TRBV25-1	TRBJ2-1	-	TGTGCCAGCAGTGAGCAAGCTTACAATGAGCAGTTCTTC	CASSEQAYNEQFF
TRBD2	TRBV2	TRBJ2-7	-	TGTGCCGGGAGGACGGGGGGCTACGAGCAGTACTTC	CAGRTGGYEQYF
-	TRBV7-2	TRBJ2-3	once	TGTGCCAGCAGCTTACATGCGGTCCTAGCAGCTAGCACAGATACGCAGTATTTT	CASSLHAVLAASTDTQYF